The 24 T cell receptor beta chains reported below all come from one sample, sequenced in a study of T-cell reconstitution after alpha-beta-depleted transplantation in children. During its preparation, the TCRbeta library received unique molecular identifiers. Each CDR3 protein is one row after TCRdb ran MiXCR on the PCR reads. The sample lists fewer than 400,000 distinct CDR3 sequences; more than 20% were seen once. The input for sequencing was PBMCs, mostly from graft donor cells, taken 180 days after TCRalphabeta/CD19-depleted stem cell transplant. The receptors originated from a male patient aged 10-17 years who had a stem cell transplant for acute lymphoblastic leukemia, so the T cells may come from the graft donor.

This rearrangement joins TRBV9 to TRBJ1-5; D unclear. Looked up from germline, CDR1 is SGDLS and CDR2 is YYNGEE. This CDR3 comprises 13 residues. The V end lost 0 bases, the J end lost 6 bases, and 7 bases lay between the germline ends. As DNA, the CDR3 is TGTGCCAGCAGCGTAGAGGGTGCTCAGCCCCAGCATTTT. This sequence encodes CASSVEGAQPQHF.

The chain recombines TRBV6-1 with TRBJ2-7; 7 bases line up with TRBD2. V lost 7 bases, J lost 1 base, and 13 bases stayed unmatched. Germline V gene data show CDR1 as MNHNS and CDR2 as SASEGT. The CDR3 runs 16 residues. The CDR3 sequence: CASTQGGAGSSYEQYF. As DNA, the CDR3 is TGTGCCAGCACCCAAGGTGGAGCGGGATCGTCCTACGAGCAGTACTTC.

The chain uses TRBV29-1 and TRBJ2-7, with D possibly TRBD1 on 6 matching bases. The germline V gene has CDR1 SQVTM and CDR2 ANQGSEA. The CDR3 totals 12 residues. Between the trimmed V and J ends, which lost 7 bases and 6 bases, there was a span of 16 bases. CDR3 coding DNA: TGCAGCGCCGACAGGAGCGCCGGCGAGCAGTACTTC. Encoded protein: CSADRSAGEQYF.

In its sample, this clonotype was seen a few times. CDR3 region: CASSSWTANSNQPQHF. As DNA, the CDR3 is TGTGCCAGCAGCTCCTGGACAGCTAATAGCAATCAGCCCCAGCATTTT. The chain joins TRBV7-8 to TRBJ1-5; D may be TRBD1 (6 bases). The V end was cut by 4 bases, the J end by 0 bases, with 13 bases between. Germline loops: CDR1 SGHVS, CDR2 FQNEAQ. The CDR3 is 16 amino acids.

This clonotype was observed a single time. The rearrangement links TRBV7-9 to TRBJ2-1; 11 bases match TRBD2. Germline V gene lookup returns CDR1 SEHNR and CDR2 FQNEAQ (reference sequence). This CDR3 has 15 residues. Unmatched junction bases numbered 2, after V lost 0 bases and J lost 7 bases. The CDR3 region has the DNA TGTGCCAGCAGCTTAGCACTAGCGGGAGCTAATGAGCAGTTCTTC. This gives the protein CASSLALAGANEQFF.

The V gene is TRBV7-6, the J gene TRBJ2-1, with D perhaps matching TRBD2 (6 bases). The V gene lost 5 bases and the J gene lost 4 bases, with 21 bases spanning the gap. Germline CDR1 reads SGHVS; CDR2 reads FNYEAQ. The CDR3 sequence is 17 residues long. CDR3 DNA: TGTGCCAGCAGCCTCTCCTCAGGAGGGCTGGGGTACAATGAGCAGTTCTTC. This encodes CASSLSSGGLGYNEQFF. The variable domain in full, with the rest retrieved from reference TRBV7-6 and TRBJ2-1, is GAGVSQSPRYKVTKRGQDVALRCDPISGHVSLYWYRQALGQGPEFLTYFNYEAQQDKSGLPNDRFSAERPEGSISTLTIQRTEQRDSAMYRCASSLSSGGLGYNEQFFGPGTRLTVL.

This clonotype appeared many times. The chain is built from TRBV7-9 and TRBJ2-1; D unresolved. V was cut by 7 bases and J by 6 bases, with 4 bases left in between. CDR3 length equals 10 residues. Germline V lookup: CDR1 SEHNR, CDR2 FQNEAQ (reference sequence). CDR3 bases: TGTGCCAGCAAAGGCAATGAGCAGTTCTTC. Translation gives CASKGNEQFF. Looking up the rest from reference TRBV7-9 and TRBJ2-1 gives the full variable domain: DTGVSQNPRHKITKRGQNVTFRCDPISEHNRLYWYRQTLGQGPEFLTYFQNEAQLEKSRLLSDRFSAERPKGSFSTLEIQRTEQGDSAMYLCASKGNEQFFGPGTRLTVL.

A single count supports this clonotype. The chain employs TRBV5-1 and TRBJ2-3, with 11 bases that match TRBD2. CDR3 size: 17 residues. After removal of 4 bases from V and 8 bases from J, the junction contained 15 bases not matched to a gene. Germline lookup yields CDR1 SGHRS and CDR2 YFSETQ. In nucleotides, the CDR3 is TGCGCCAGCAGCCCCAAGGCCGGGACTAGCGGTCTCGGTACGCAGTATTTT. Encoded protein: CASSPKAGTSGLGTQYF.

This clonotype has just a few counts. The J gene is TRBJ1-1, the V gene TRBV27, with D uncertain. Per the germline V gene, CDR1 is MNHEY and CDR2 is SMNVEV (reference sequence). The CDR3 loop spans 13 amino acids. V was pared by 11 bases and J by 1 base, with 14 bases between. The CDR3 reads CAPRSVKNTEAFF. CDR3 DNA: TGTGCCCCCCGGAGCGTCAAGAACACTGAAGCTTTCTTT.

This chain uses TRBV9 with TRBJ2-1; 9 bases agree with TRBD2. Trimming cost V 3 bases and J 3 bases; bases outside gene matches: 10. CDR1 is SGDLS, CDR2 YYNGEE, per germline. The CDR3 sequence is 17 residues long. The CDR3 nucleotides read TGTGCCAGCAGCGGCCCCACTAGCGGGTGGTACTACAATGAGCAGTTCTTC. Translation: CASSGPTSGWYYNEQFF. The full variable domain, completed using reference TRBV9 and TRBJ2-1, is DSGVTQTPKHLITATGQRVTLRCSPRSGDLSVYWYQQSLDQGLQFLIQYYNGEERAKGNILERFSAQQFPDLHSELNLSSLELGDSALYFCASSGPTSGWYYNEQFFGPGTRLTVL.

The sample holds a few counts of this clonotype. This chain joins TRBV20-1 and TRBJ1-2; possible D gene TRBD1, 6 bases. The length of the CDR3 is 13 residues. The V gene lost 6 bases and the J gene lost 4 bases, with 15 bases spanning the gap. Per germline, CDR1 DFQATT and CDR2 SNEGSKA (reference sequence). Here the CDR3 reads CSARGGVVYGYTF. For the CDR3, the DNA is TGCAGTGCGCGAGGGGGGGTTGTCTATGGCTACACCTTC.

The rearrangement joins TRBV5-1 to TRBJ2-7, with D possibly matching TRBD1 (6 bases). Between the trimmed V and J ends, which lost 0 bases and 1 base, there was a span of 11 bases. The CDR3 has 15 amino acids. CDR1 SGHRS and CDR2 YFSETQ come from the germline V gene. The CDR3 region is CASSLDRVRSYEQYF. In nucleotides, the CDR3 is TGCGCCAGCAGCTTGGACAGGGTCAGGTCCTACGAGCAGTACTTC.

This CDR3 is CASSFQGRTEQFF. Here the CDR3 DNA reads TGTGCCAGCAGTTTCCAGGGTCGCACTGAGCAGTTCTTC. V gene TRBV27 combines with J gene TRBJ2-1; possible D gene TRBD1, 5 bases. V gave up 3 bases and J gave up 9 bases, with 12 bases separating them. This CDR3 comprises 13 residues. The germline CDR1 and CDR2 sequences are MNHEY and SMNVEV (reference sequence).

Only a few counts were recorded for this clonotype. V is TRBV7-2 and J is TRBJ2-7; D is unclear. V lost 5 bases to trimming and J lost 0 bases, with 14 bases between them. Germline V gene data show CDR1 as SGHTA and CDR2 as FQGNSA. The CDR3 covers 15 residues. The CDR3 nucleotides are TGTGCCAGCAGCCCATCCCGAGGCAGCTCCTACGAGCAGTACTTC. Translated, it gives CASSPSRGSSYEQYF.

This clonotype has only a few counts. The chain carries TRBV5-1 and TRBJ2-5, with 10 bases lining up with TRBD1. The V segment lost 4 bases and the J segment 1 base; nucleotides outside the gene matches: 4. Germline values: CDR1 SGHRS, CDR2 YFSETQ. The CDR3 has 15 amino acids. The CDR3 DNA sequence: TGCGCCAGCAGCAGCCGGGACAGGGGCCAAGAGACCCAGTACTTC. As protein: CASSSRDRGQETQYF.

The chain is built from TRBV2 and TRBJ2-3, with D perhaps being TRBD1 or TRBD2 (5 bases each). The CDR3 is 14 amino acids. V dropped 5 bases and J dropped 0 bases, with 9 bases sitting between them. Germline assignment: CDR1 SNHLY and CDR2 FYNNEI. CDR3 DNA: TGTGCCAGCAGTAGGGACCGCAGCACAGATACGCAGTATTTT. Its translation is CASSRDRSTDTQYF.

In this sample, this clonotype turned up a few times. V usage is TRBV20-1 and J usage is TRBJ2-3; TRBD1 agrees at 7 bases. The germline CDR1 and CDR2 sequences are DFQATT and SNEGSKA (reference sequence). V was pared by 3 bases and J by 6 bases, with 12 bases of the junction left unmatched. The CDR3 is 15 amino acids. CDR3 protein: CSARVQGTLGDTQYF. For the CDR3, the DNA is TGCAGTGCTAGGGTACAGGGGACCCTGGGGGATACGCAGTATTTT.

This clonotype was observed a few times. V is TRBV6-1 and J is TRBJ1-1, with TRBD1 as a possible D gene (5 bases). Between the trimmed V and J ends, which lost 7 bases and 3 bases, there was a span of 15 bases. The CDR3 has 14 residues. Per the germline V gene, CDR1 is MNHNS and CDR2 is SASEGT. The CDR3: CASTVGVGDTEAFF. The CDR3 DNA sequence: TGTGCCAGCACCGTCGGCGTAGGGGACACTGAAGCTTTCTTT.

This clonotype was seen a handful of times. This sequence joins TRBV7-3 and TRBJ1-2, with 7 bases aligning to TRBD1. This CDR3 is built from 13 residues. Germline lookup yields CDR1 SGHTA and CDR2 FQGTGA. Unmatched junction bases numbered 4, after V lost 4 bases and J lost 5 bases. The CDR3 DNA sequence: TGTGCCAGCAGCTCAGGGGGAAGTTATGGCTACACCTTC. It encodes CASSSGGSYGYTF.

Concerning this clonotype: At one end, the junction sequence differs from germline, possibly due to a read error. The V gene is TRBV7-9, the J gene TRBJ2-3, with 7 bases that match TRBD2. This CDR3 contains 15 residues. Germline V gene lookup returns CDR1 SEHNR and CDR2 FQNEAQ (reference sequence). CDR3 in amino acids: CASSLAVQYTDTQYF. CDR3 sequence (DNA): TGTGCCAGCAGCCTAGCGGTCCAGTACACAGATACGCAGTATTTT.

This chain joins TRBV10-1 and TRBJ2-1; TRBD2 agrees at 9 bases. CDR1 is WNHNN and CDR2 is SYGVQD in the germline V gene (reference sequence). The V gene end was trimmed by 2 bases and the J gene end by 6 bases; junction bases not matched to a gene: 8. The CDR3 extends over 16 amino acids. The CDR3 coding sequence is TGCGCCAGCAGTGAGATCGGCGGGAGGGCAAGCAATGAGCAGTTCTTC. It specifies CASSEIGGRASNEQFF.

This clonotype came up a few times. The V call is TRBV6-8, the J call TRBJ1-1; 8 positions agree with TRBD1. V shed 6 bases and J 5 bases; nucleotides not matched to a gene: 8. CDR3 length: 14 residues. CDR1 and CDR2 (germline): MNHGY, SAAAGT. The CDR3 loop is CASSLPQGATEAFF. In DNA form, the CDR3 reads TGTGCCAGCAGCCTGCCTCAGGGGGCAACTGAAGCTTTCTTT.

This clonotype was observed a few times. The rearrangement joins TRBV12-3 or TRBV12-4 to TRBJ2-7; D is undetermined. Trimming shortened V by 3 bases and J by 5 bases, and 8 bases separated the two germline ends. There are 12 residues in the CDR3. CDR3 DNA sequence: TGTGCCAGCAGTTTTCGGGTCCACGAGCAGTACTTC. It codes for CASSFRVHEQYF.

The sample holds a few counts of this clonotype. The DNA for the CDR3 is TGTGCCAGCAGCTTTAGGGACTACTCCTACAATGAGCAGTTCTTC. Translation: CASSFRDYSYNEQFF. The rearrangement links TRBV7-8 to TRBJ2-1; TRBD2 aligns across 7 bases. Trimming at V came to 3 bases and at J to 0 bases, leaving 2 bases not matched to a gene. The CDR3 runs 15 residues. Per germline, CDR1 SGHVS and CDR2 FQNEAQ.